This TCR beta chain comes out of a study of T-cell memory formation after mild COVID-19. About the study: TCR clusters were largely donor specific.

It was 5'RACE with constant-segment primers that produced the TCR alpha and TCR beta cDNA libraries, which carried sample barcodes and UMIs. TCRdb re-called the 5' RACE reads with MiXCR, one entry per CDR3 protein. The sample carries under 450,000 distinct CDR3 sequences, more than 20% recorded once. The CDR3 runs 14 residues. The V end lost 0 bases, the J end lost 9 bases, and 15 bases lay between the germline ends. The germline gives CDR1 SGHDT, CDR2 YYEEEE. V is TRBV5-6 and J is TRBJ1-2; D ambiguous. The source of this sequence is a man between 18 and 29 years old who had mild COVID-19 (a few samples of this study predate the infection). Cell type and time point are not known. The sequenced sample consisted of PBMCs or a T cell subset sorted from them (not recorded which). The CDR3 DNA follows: TGTGCCAGCAGCTTGGGAGCGAGGGAGTTTAGCTACACCTTC. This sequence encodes CASSLGAREFSYTF.